These 9 T cell receptor beta chains were all obtained from the same sample, sequenced in a study of cytomegalovirus exposure and HLA in healthy donors. Researchers ran the PCR with 60 Vbeta and 13 Jbeta primers. The method was immunoSEQ multiplex PCR; TCRdb's version includes in-frame clones alone and lacks a portion of them. Of about 130,000 clones listed, about 76% were seen once; the top ten hold about 0.71%. Sample: PBMCs. Receptor source: a man aged 18 to 35 in good health and CMV-seronegative.

This chain joins TRBV27 and TRBJ1-1, with 9 bases matching TRBD1. The CDR3 has 14 amino acids. CDR1 is MNHEY and CDR2 is SMNVEV in the germline V gene (reference sequence). V gave up 3 bases and J gave up 3 bases; unmatched junction bases: 2. CDR3 nucleotide sequence: TGTGCCAGCAGTTTTCGACAGGGGGACACTGAAGCTTTCTTT. It translates to CASSFRQGDTEAFF.

The chain recombines TRBV4-3 with TRBJ2-5; D is unclear. Germline V gives CDR1 LGHNA, CDR2 YSLEER. Between the trimmed V and J ends, which lost 4 bases and 4 bases, there was a span of 13 bases. This CDR3 has 14 amino acids. Written as DNA, the CDR3 is TGCGCCAGCAGCCCCCTCCCGAGTGGAGAGACCCAGTACTTC. This sequence encodes CASSPLPSGETQYF.

V usage is TRBV28 and J usage is TRBJ2-7; TRBD1 agrees at 10 bases. Trimming took 3 bases from V and 0 from J; bases not matched to a gene: 26. Germline V CDR1 and CDR2: MDHEN, SYDVKM. The CDR3 length is 23 residues. CDR3 coding DNA: TGTGCCAGCAGTTTCGGCTTTACCCCTTTTCTAAGACAGGGGGCATTGAGCTCCTACGAGCAGTACTTC. Translation: CASSFGFTPFLRQGALSSYEQYF.

The V gene is TRBV29-1, the J gene TRBJ2-2; D is unclear. This CDR3 is 11 amino acids long. V was trimmed by 7 bases and J by 7 bases, leaving 10 bases between them. The germline gives CDR1 SQVTM, CDR2 ANQGSEA. The CDR3 coding sequence is TGCAGCGCCGGTTTTCGCGGGGAGCTGTTTTTT. Encoded protein: CSAGFRGELFF.

J is TRBJ1-1 and V is TRBV7-3, with a possible D match to TRBD1 (5 bases). Germline V gene lookup returns CDR1 SGHTA and CDR2 FQGTGA. The germline V and J ends were trimmed by 4 bases and 4 bases, with 13 bases remaining between them. The CDR3 length is 14 residues. The CDR3 loop is CASSSTGLSTEAFF. CDR3 sequence (DNA): TGTGCCAGCAGCTCAACGGGACTGAGCACTGAAGCTTTCTTT.

The chain combines TRBV30 with TRBJ1-4; 9 nucleotides align to TRBD1. CDR1 is GTSNPN, CDR2 SVGIG, per germline (reference sequence). Trimming at V came to 3 bases and at J to 3 bases, leaving 5 bases not matched to a gene. The CDR3 has 15 amino acids. CDR3 sequence (DNA): TGTGCCTGGAGGGGACAGGGAATGGCTAATGAAAAACTGTTTTTT. This codes for CAWRGQGMANEKLFF.

This clone appeared many times. The chain combines TRBV13 with TRBJ1-1; D gene ambiguous. V lost 5 bases to trimming and J lost 0 bases, with 13 bases between them. The CDR3 covers 15 residues. CDR1 and CDR2 (germline): PRHDT, FYEKMQ (reference sequence). The CDR3 is CASSARGVMNTEAFF. The CDR3 DNA follows: TGTGCCAGCAGCGCCCGGGGAGTAATGAACACTGAAGCTTTCTTT.

V usage is TRBV6-5 and J usage is TRBJ2-5; TRBD2 aligns across 14 bases. Per germline, CDR1 MNHEY and CDR2 SVGAGI. The CDR3 spans 15 residues. With 6 bases clipped from V and 9 bases from J, the junction kept 9 bases outside the gene matches. The CDR3 region is CASRGTSGGPEAQYF. CDR3 in DNA: TGTGCCAGCAGGGGGACTAGCGGGGGACCCGAGGCCCAGTACTTC.

Only a few counts were recorded for this clone. J is TRBJ1-6 and V is TRBV4-3; 8 bases are shared with TRBD1. Looked up from germline, CDR1 is LGHNA and CDR2 is YSLEER. With 3 bases clipped from V and 10 bases from J, the junction kept 8 bases outside the gene matches. The CDR3 contains 15 residues. CDR3 sequence reads: CASSHPGGIRSPLHF. The DNA of the CDR3 is TGCGCCAGCAGCCATCCAGGGGGCATACGCTCACCCCTCCACTTT.